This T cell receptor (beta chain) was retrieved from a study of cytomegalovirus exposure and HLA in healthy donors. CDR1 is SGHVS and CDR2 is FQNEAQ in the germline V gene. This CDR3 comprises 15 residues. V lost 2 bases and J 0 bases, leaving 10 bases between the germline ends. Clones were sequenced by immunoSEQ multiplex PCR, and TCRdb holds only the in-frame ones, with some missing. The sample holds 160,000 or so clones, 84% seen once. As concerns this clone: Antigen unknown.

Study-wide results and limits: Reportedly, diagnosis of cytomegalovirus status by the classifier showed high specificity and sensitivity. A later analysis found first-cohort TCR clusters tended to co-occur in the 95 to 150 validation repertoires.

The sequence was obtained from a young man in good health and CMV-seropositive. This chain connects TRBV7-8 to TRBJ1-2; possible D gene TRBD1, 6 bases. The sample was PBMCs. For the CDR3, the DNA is TGTGCCAGCAGCTTATGGGGGCAAGCTAACTATGGCTACACCTTC. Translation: CASSLWGQANYGYTF.